The 28 T cell receptor beta chains listed next were all sequenced from one sample in a study of shared clonotypes between healthy human individuals. TCRdb's copy holds only in-frame clones and misses some; the assay was immunoSEQ multiplex PCR. The sample lists fewer than 2.5 million clones, over 85% seen once, with about 0.38% in the top ten. Sequencing was done on a sample of naive CD4+ T cells from PBMCs. The subset here: CD45RA+ positively selected. These receptors all stem from a man aged 18 to 35 in good health. Some clones in this sample may be carry-over from other donors' samples.

This clone was seen more than once but under ten times. The V call is TRBV9, the J call TRBJ2-1; D uncertain. Looked up from germline, CDR1 is SGDLS and CDR2 is YYNGEE. This CDR3 region has 11 residues. Trimming shortened V by 4 bases and J by 6 bases, and 5 bases separated the two germline ends. CDR3 bases: TGTGCCAGCAGCTCGGGCAATGAGCAGTTCTTC. Protein sequence: CASSSGNEQFF.

A note on this clone: This CDR3 is also generated by other DNA sequences in the sample. The DNA for the CDR3 is TGTGCCAGCAGTTTATGGACAGGGGGGGACACTGAAGCTTTCTTT. Its translation: CASSLWTGGDTEAFF. J is TRBJ1-1 and V is TRBV28; TRBD1 matches 9 bases. The CDR3 is made up of 15 amino acids. The germline V gene has CDR1 MDHEN and CDR2 SYDVKM. V lost 0 bases and J lost 3; bases outside the gene matches: 2.

This chain uses TRBV5-1 with TRBJ1-1; no firm D call. Germline CDR1 and CDR2: SGHRS and YFSETQ. The V end was cut by 0 bases, the J end by 4 bases, with 13 bases between. The CDR3 loop spans 15 amino acids. CDR3 sequence (DNA): TGCGCCAGCAGCTTGGAAGGGCAGCGGGGCACTGAAGCTTTCTTT. Residues: CASSLEGQRGTEAFF. The full variable domain, in which reference TRBV5-1 and TRBJ1-1 provide the parts outside the CDR3, is KAGVTQTPRYLIKTRGQQVTLSCSPISGHRSVSWYQQTPGQGLQFLFEYFSETQRNKGNFPGRFSGRQFSNSRSEMNVSTLELGDSALYLCASSLEGQRGTEAFFGQGTRLTVV.

This sequence joins TRBV6-4 and TRBJ2-3; D unresolved. CDR1 is MRHNA, CDR2 SNTAGT, per germline. This CDR3 is built from 16 residues. V was cut by 4 bases and J by 1 base, with 15 bases left in between. CDR3 region: CASSASVTLGTDTQYF. CDR3 in DNA: TGTGCCAGCAGTGCCTCCGTGACCTTAGGCACAGATACGCAGTATTTT.

A word on this clone: Other DNA sequences from this sample encode an identical CDR3 as well. The gene calls are TRBV7-2 and TRBJ1-1; D not certain. Germline assignment: CDR1 SGHTA and CDR2 FQGNSA. The CDR3 runs to 13 residues. V was cut by 5 bases and J by 3 bases, with 10 bases left in between. CDR3 sequence reads: CASSPPGDTEAFF. For the CDR3, the DNA is TGTGCCAGCAGCCCCCCCGGGGACACTGAAGCTTTCTTT.

J is TRBJ2-2 and V is TRBV7-3; possible D gene TRBD2, 6 bases. The CDR3 has 15 residues. Trimming pared 5 bases from V and 0 bases from J, leaving 10 bases between. Germline lookup yields CDR1 SGHTA and CDR2 FQGTGA. The CDR3 is CASSPRDSNTGELFF. The DNA of the CDR3 is TGTGCCAGCAGCCCAAGGGACTCGAACACCGGGGAGCTGTTTTTT.

This chain links TRBV6-5 with TRBJ1-6, with D possibly being TRBD1 (5 bases). The ends were cut back, 0 bases at V and 7 bases at J, with 13 bases in the middle. The CDR3 length is 16 residues. Per germline, CDR1 MNHEY and CDR2 SVGAGI. CDR3 in DNA: TGTGCCAGCAGTTACTCTGGGGGGTTCGGCAATTCACCCCTCCACTTT. Amino acid sequence: CASSYSGGFGNSPLHF.

A few counts support this clone. The chain has TRBV7-9 and TRBJ1-4, with TRBD1 matching over 7 bases. This CDR3 comprises 14 residues. Germline trimming cut 5 bases from V and 7 bases from J; bases unmatched to any gene: 7. Germline lookup yields CDR1 SEHNR and CDR2 FQNEAQ (reference sequence). The CDR3 DNA reads as TGTGCCAGCAGCCCCGGGACAGAGGGTGAAAAACTGTTTTTT. Its translation is CASSPGTEGEKLFF. Based on the CDR3 plus reference TRBV7-9 and TRBJ1-4, the full variable domain is DTGVSQNPRHKITKRGQNVTFRCDPISEHNRLYWYRQTLGQGPEFLTYFQNEAQLEKSRLLSDRFSAERPKGSFSTLEIQRTEQGDSAMYLCASSPGTEGEKLFFGSGTQLSVL.

This clone is a singleton in its sample. Additional DNA sequences in this sample encode the identical CDR3. The chain carries TRBV5-1 and TRBJ2-7, with D hard to call. Germline CDR1 is SGHRS and CDR2 is YFSETQ. The CDR3 contains 13 residues. Trimming shortened V by 4 bases and J by 0 bases, and 8 bases separated the two germline ends. The CDR3 coding sequence is TGCGCCAGCAGCCCCCCGCCCTCCTACGAGCAGTACTTC. This sequence encodes CASSPPPSYEQYF. Filled out from reference TRBV5-1 and TRBJ2-7, the complete variable domain reads KAGVTQTPRYLIKTRGQQVTLSCSPISGHRSVSWYQQTPGQGLQFLFEYFSETQRNKGNFPGRFSGRQFSNSRSEMNVSTLELGDSALYLCASSPPPSYEQYFGPGTRLTVT.

The gene calls are TRBV6-1 and TRBJ2-7; 7 positions agree with TRBD1. Germline-derived CDR1 and CDR2 are MNHNS and SASEGT. There are 13 residues in the CDR3. The V segment lost 8 bases and the J segment 3 bases; nucleotides outside the gene matches: 7. The CDR3 spells CASSDRVDYEQYF. CDR3 DNA sequence: TGTGCCAGCTCCGACAGGGTAGACTACGAGCAGTACTTC.

The chain joins TRBV18 to TRBJ1-3; D ambiguous. The CDR3 runs to 16 residues. Germline loops: CDR1 KGHSH, CDR2 LQKENI. V lost 3 bases and J lost 0, with 12 bases in between. This chain's CDR3 is CASSPLPEGSGNTIYF. The CDR3 DNA follows: TGTGCCAGCTCACCCCTGCCAGAAGGCTCTGGAAACACCATATATTTT.

The table lists this clone with a count of one. The chain is built from TRBV5-1 and TRBJ2-7, with 8 positions matching TRBD2. The CDR3 runs 14 residues. V shed 5 bases, J shed 4 bases, and the junction held 8 bases outside the gene matches. Germline V gives CDR1 SGHRS, CDR2 YFSETQ. Here the CDR3 reads CASSFSLAGYEQYF. In nucleotides, the CDR3 is TGCGCCAGCAGTTTTAGTCTAGCGGGTTACGAGCAGTACTTC. Together with reference TRBV5-1 and TRBJ2-7, the CDR3 gives the full variable domain: KAGVTQTPRYLIKTRGQQVTLSCSPISGHRSVSWYQQTPGQGLQFLFEYFSETQRNKGNFPGRFSGRQFSNSRSEMNVSTLELGDSALYLCASSFSLAGYEQYFGPGTRLTVT.

This sequence joins TRBV28 and TRBJ2-5, with TRBD2 matching 9 bases. Germline loops: CDR1 MDHEN, CDR2 SYDVKM. Unmatched junction bases numbered 10, after V lost 4 bases and J lost 4 bases. The CDR3 spans 16 residues. The CDR3 coding sequence is TGTGCCAGCAGTTCAATCCTAGCGGGAAAGCGAGAGACCCAGTACTTC. Translating it yields CASSSILAGKRETQYF. Drawing the rest from reference TRBV28 and TRBJ2-5, the complete variable domain is DVKVTQSSRYLVKRTGEKVFLECVQDMDHENMFWYRQDPGLGLRLIYFSYDVKMKEKGDIPEGYSVSREKKERFSLILESASTNQTSMYLCASSSILAGKRETQYFGPGTRLLVL.

This clone is a singleton in its sample. The V and J genes are TRBV19 and TRBJ1-5, with D possibly being TRBD1 (5 bases). This CDR3 has 15 residues. Germline V gene lookup returns CDR1 LNHDA and CDR2 SQIVND (reference sequence). Trimming shortened V by 1 base and J by 5 bases, and 12 bases separated the two germline ends. The CDR3 DNA follows: TGTGCCAGTAGTATAGTGGGGGGGGGACATCAGCCCCAGCATTTT. As protein: CASSIVGGGHQPQHF.

The chain links TRBV30 to TRBJ2-7, with a weak D call TRBD2 (5 bases). CDR3 length equals 17 residues. Germline V CDR1 and CDR2: GTSNPN, SVGIG (reference sequence). V was trimmed by 0 bases and J by 0 bases, leaving 18 bases between them. The CDR3 coding sequence is TGTGCCTGGAGTGTAAGGGTCGGGCGGGCCTACTCCTACGAGCAGTACTTC. This encodes CAWSVRVGRAYSYEQYF.

This sequence joins TRBV11-2 and TRBJ2-2; TRBD1 might be the D (6 bases). CDR1 and CDR2 (germline): SGHAT, FQNNGV. V lost 6 bases to trimming and J lost 0 bases, with 14 bases between them. CDR3 length: 16 amino acids. The CDR3 nucleotides read TGTGCCAGCAGACCTCCGAGGACAGCGAACACCGGGGAGCTGTTTTTT. It translates to CASRPPRTANTGELFF.

The rearrangement joins TRBV5-1 to TRBJ2-3; no clear D gene. The germline gives CDR1 SGHRS, CDR2 YFSETQ. Trimming cost V 0 bases and J 5 bases, with 7 bases left between them. CDR3 length equals 13 residues. In DNA form, the CDR3 reads TGCGCCAGCAGCTTGGAGGCTGTAGATACGCAGTATTTT. Translating it yields CASSLEAVDTQYF.

This clone was seen a single time. The chain has TRBV11-3 and TRBJ2-7; D is undetermined. CDR1 and CDR2 from the germline V gene are SGHNT and YENEEA. The CDR3 is 13 residues long. V lost 5 bases, J lost 5 bases, and 13 bases lay in between. CDR3 DNA: TGTGCCAGCAGCCCCAGCCAGGCGCACGAGCAGTACTTC. It translates to CASSPSQAHEQYF.

The rearrangement uses TRBV4-3 and TRBJ1-1, with a tentative D call TRBD1 (5 bases). This CDR3 is built from 15 residues. V was shortened by 8 bases and J by 1 base, with 17 bases between the two germline ends. Germline V gives CDR1 LGHNA, CDR2 YSLEER. The CDR3 DNA is TGCGCCAGCGGTTATCGTGGAGGGGCGAACACTGAAGCTTTCTTT. It is translated as CASGYRGGANTEAFF.

The V call is TRBV19, the J call TRBJ1-2; D not certain. V was pared by 7 bases and J by 4 bases, with 22 bases between. Germline V gene sequence: CDR1 LNHDA, CDR2 SQIVND (reference sequence). The CDR3 length is 16 residues. The CDR3 loop reads CASNPRPVFSTYGYTF. CDR3 nucleotides: TGTGCCAGTAACCCACGCCCGGTATTCTCCACCTATGGCTACACCTTC. Complete variable domain (other parts from reference TRBV19 and TRBJ1-2): DGGITQSPKYLFRKEGQNVTLSCEQNLNHDAMYWYRQDPGQGLRLIYYSQIVNDFQKGDIAEGYSVSREKKESFPLTVTSAQKNPTAFYLCASNPRPVFSTYGYTFGSGTRLTVV.

A word on this clone: This sample includes further DNA sequences coding for the same CDR3. The chain combines TRBV5-1 with TRBJ1-4; D call uncertain. This CDR3 is 15 amino acids long. Per the germline V gene, CDR1 is SGHRS and CDR2 is YFSETQ. Trimming stripped 0 bases from V and 4 bases from J, with 10 bases between. The CDR3 loop is CASSLGQVLNEKLFF. The CDR3 DNA follows: TGCGCCAGCAGCTTGGGGCAGGTACTTAATGAAAAACTGTTTTTT.

This clone was seen just once. Other DNA variants within this sample encode the same CDR3. This chain joins TRBV30 and TRBJ1-4; D ambiguous. The CDR3 runs to 11 residues. V shed 1 base and J shed 4 bases, with 1 base lying between them. Germline CDR1 reads GTSNPN; CDR2 reads SVGIG (reference sequence). This CDR3 reads CAWSDNEKLFF. CDR3 DNA: TGTGCCTGGAGTGATAATGAAAAACTGTTTTTT.

Note on this clone: At one of its ends the junction is not consistent with the germline gene, which may arise from a read error. The V gene is TRBV11-2, the J gene TRBJ1-1, with 8 bases aligning to TRBD1. Germline V gene lookup returns CDR1 SGHAT and CDR2 FQNNGV. The CDR3 contains 14 residues. CDR3 sequence: CASSLGQVNTEVFF. The CDR3 DNA sequence: TGTGCCAGCAGCCTGGGACAGGTTAACACTGAAGTTTTCTTT.

The chain employs TRBV27 and TRBJ2-5, with 10 bases lining up with TRBD2. CDR3 length equals 16 residues. CDR1 is MNHEY, CDR2 SMNVEV, per germline (reference sequence). After removal of 3 bases from V and 2 bases from J, the junction contained 6 bases not matched to a gene. This CDR3 reads CASSLLAGGEQETQYF. The CDR3 DNA is TGTGCCAGCAGTTTGTTAGCGGGAGGCGAACAAGAGACCCAGTACTTC.

The rearrangement links TRBV6-4 to TRBJ2-3, with 9 bases lining up with TRBD2. J gave up 0 bases and V 3 bases, and 1 base lay outside the gene matches. Germline loops: CDR1 MRHNA, CDR2 SNTAGT. CDR3 length equals 15 residues. In DNA, the CDR3 is TGTGCCAGCAGTGAGGCGGGAGGGAGCACAGATACGCAGTATTTT. The encoded protein is CASSEAGGSTDTQYF.

The chain employs TRBV15 and TRBJ2-3; TRBD2 matches at 11 bases. Trimming removed 8 bases from V and 6 bases from J; junction bases left unmatched: 13. Germline lookup yields CDR1 LNHNV and CDR2 YYDKDF (reference sequence). The CDR3 length is 16 residues. The CDR3 nucleotides read TGTGCCACCGGGGGGACTAGCGGTTATAGTGCGGATACGCAGTATTTT. Translating gives CATGGTSGYSADTQYF.

The V call is TRBV5-4, the J call TRBJ1-3; TRBD1 aligns across 10 bases. This CDR3 has 16 amino acids. V gave up 4 bases and J gave up 8 bases; unmatched junction bases: 12. CDR1 is SGHNT, CDR2 YYREEE, per germline (reference sequence). CDR3 amino acids: CASSREPGQGSDTIYF. Written as DNA, the CDR3 is TGTGCCAGCAGCCGTGAACCGGGACAGGGGTCGGACACCATATATTTT. Complete variable domain (other parts from reference TRBV5-4 and TRBJ1-3): ETGVTQSPTHLIKTRGQQVTLRCSSQSGHNTVSWYQQALGQGPQFIFQYYREEENGRGNFPPRFSGLQFPNYSSELNVNALELDDSALYLCASSREPGQGSDTIYFGEGSWLTVV.

The V and J genes are TRBV5-1 and TRBJ2-7; D ambiguous. Germline values: CDR1 SGHRS, CDR2 YFSETQ. The CDR3 runs 15 residues. V lost 0 bases and J lost 3, with 13 bases in between. The CDR3 spells CASSLVVGGDYEQYF. In nucleotides, the CDR3 is TGCGCCAGCAGCTTGGTAGTCGGTGGGGACTACGAGCAGTACTTC.